What follows are 15 T cell receptor beta chains derived from one specimen sequenced in a study of pediatric ulcerative colitis. Method: immunoSEQ multiplex PCR; TCRdb's copy keeps in-frame clones and lacks some. The table shows tens of thousands of clones, with 77% occurring only once. The sequenced material came from blood. The receptors were sampled from a boy younger than 18 with moderate ulcerative colitis.

This clone was recorded a few times. The chain combines TRBV2 with TRBJ1-2; D might be TRBD1 (5 bases). The CDR3 spans 14 residues. Trimming took off 6 bases at V and 1 base at J, with 12 bases between the two ends. Germline V gene data show CDR1 as SNHLY and CDR2 as FYNNEI. CDR3 loop: CASRLDQGNYGYTF. The CDR3, as DNA: TGTGCCAGCAGATTAGACCAGGGTAACTATGGCTACACCTTC.

This chain connects TRBV6-6 to TRBJ1-1; D is ambiguous. The CDR3 consists of 13 residues. The V end was cut by 6 bases, the J end by 0 bases, with 8 bases between. Germline V gene sequence: CDR1 MNHNY, CDR2 SVGAGI (reference sequence). Written as DNA, the CDR3 is TGTGCCAGCAGGCCCCGGATGAACACTGAAGCTTTCTTT. It translates to CASRPRMNTEAFF.

This rearrangement joins TRBV5-1 to TRBJ2-5, with D possibly called TRBD1 or TRBD2 (5 bases each). The CDR3 has 12 amino acids. Germline CDR1 reads SGHRS; CDR2 reads YFSETQ. DNA for the CDR3: TGCGCTACCAGCCGGGGCGGTGAGACCCAGTACTTC. It translates to CATSRGGETQYF.

This clone has only one observation. DNA of the CDR3: TGCGCCAGCAGCTTGGCACCGTCAGGCGGCAATCAGCCCCAGCATTTT. Translation: CASSLAPSGGNQPQHF. The gene calls are TRBV5-1 and TRBJ1-5; no clear D. The CDR3 has 16 amino acids. CDR1 and CDR2 from the germline V gene are SGHRS and YFSETQ. Trimming pared 0 bases from V and 2 bases from J, leaving 12 bases between. The full variable domain, in which reference TRBV5-1 and TRBJ1-5 provide the parts outside the CDR3, is KAGVTQTPRYLIKTRGQQVTLSCSPISGHRSVSWYQQTPGQGLQFLFEYFSETQRNKGNFPGRFSGRQFSNSRSEMNVSTLELGDSALYLCASSLAPSGGNQPQHFGDGTRLSIL.

This chain joins TRBV7-6 and TRBJ1-6; D ambiguous. CDR1 and CDR2 (germline): SGHVS, FNYEAQ. The germline V and J ends were trimmed by 9 bases and 7 bases, with 13 bases remaining between them. This CDR3 comprises 13 residues. The CDR3 DNA follows: TGTGCCAGTAGGAAGGCAGGCAATTCACCCCTCCACTTT. Protein product: CASRKAGNSPLHF.

DNA of the CDR3: TGTGCCAGCAGCGCCCAGGGGGACTATGGCTACACCTTC. This gives the protein CASSAQGDYGYTF. The rearrangement joins TRBV9 to TRBJ1-2; TRBD1 aligns across 7 bases. V lost 3 bases, J lost 3 bases, and 2 bases stayed unmatched. Looked up from germline, CDR1 is SGDLS and CDR2 is YYNGEE. The CDR3 spans 13 residues. Full variable domain (rest looked up from reference TRBV9 and TRBJ1-2): DSGVTQTPKHLITATGQRVTLRCSPRSGDLSVYWYQQSLDQGLQFLIQYYNGEERAKGNILERFSAQQFPDLHSELNLSSLELGDSALYFCASSAQGDYGYTFGSGTRLTVV.

The chain couples TRBV11-3 to TRBJ1-2; a weak D match, TRBD1 (6 bases). The CDR3 sequence is 15 residues long. V lost 0 bases and J 5 bases, leaving 13 bases between the germline ends. Per germline, CDR1 SGHNT and CDR2 YENEEA. The CDR3 nucleotides read TGTGCCAGCAGCTTAGACAGGGGCCCCGCATATGGCTACACCTTC. Protein product: CASSLDRGPAYGYTF.

The rearrangement joins TRBV5-1 to TRBJ2-2; 7 nucleotides line up with TRBD1. Per germline, CDR1 SGHRS and CDR2 YFSETQ. Trimming at V came to 4 bases and at J to 2 bases, leaving 5 bases not matched to a gene. This CDR3 comprises 15 residues. The CDR3 region has the DNA TGCGCCAGCAGCGTACGGGACAGTAACACCGGGGAGCTGTTTTTT. It specifies CASSVRDSNTGELFF.

The chain links TRBV7-2 to TRBJ2-7; 7 bases are a match to TRBD1. CDR1 and CDR2 (germline): SGHTA, FQGNSA. Trimming removed 1 base from V and 3 bases from J; junction bases left unmatched: 3. The CDR3 contains 14 residues. The DNA for the CDR3 is TGTGCCAGCAGCTTAGTGGGACAGTACTACGAGCAGTACTTC. This codes for CASSLVGQYYEQYF.

In this sample, this clone turned up once. The chain carries TRBV6-1 and TRBJ2-6; D gene ambiguous. Trimming took off 10 bases at V and 2 bases at J, with 9 bases between the two ends. This CDR3 is 13 amino acids long. The germline gives CDR1 MNHNS, CDR2 SASEGT. In nucleotides, the CDR3 is TGTGCCACCCGGGCGGCTGGGGCCAACGTCCTGACTTTC. Its protein product is CATRAAGANVLTF.

This chain joins TRBV6-1 and TRBJ2-7, with D tentatively TRBD1 (6 bases). This CDR3 has 16 amino acids. Trimming removed 4 bases from V and 3 bases from J, with 19 bases in between. Germline CDR1 and CDR2: MNHNS and SASEGT. The CDR3 sequence is CASSGKGVPSFYEQYF. CDR3 sequence (DNA): TGTGCCAGCAGTGGAAAGGGGGTGCCGTCCTTCTACGAGCAGTACTTC.

This clone was detected only a few times. The chain combines TRBV11-3 with TRBJ2-7; D ambiguous. Germline values: CDR1 SGHNT, CDR2 YENEEA. The CDR3 consists of 12 residues. V lost 5 bases and J lost 5, with 10 bases in between. Here the CDR3 reads CASSPPPDEQYF. Here the CDR3 DNA reads TGTGCCAGCAGCCCCCCCCCGGACGAGCAGTACTTC.

CDR3 amino acids: CASSLSGASDGYTF. The CDR3 region has the DNA TGTGCCAGCAGCCTCTCGGGGGCTTCGGATGGCTACACCTTC. The chain is built from TRBV7-2 and TRBJ1-2; D possibly corresponds to TRBD1 (6 bases). Trimming left V 5 bases short and J 6 bases short, with 16 bases between. This CDR3 contains 14 residues. CDR1 is SGHTA and CDR2 is FQGNSA in the germline V gene. The variable domain in full, with the rest retrieved from reference TRBV7-2 and TRBJ1-2, is GAGVSQSPSNKVTEKGKDVELRCDPISGHTALYWYRQSLGQGLEFLIYFQGNSAPDKSGLPSDRFSAERTGGSVSTLTIQRTQQEDSAVYLCASSLSGASDGYTFGSGTRLTVV.

The rearrangement joins TRBV19 to TRBJ1-2; no firm D call. The CDR3 is made up of 15 amino acids. The germline gives CDR1 LNHDA, CDR2 SQIVND (reference sequence). The germline V and J ends were trimmed by 1 base and 6 bases, with 15 bases remaining between them. CDR3 protein: CASSIVAGLFDGYTF. The CDR3 coding sequence is TGTGCCAGTAGTATAGTGGCCGGCCTCTTCGATGGCTACACCTTC.

The chain carries TRBV5-1 and TRBJ1-4; maybe TRBD1 (6 bases). V was trimmed by 3 bases and J by 2 bases, leaving 8 bases between them. CDR3 length equals 14 residues. Germline-derived CDR1 and CDR2 are SGHRS and YFSETQ. The CDR3 sequence: CASSWGQTNEKLFF. As DNA, the CDR3 is TGCGCCAGCAGCTGGGGGCAGACTAATGAAAAACTGTTTTTT.